Below are 23 T cell receptor beta chains sequenced from a single sample in a study of T-cell memory formation after mild COVID-19. TCRdb fed the 5' RACE reads into MiXCR, producing one record per CDR3 protein. This table holds roughly 450,000 distinct CDR3 sequences, roughly 20% found once. Sequencing was carried out using PBMCs or a T cell subset sorted from them (not recorded which). These receptor sequences come from an adult woman who had mild COVID-19 (a few samples of this study predate the infection). Cell type and time point are not known.

J is TRBJ1-1 and V is TRBV23-1, with unresolved D. TRBV23-1 is identified as an open reading frame with a role that is uncertain. CDR3 size: 10 residues. V lost 3 bases to trimming and J lost 6 bases, with 2 bases between them. The CDR3 protein is CASSHSEAFF. The CDR3 DNA sequence: TGCGCCAGCAGTCATTCTGAAGCTTTCTTT.

The V and J genes are TRBV24-1 and TRBJ1-1, with TRBD1 matching over 10 bases. V was clipped by 7 bases and J by 5 bases; unmatched bases: 6. Germline CDR1 KGHDR, CDR2 SFDVKD. This CDR3 region has 14 residues. The CDR3 protein is CATRPGQGGTEAFF. The CDR3 DNA follows: TGTGCCACCAGGCCCGGACAGGGGGGTACTGAAGCTTTCTTT.

The chain recombines TRBV15 with TRBJ2-1; weak D call: TRBD1 (6 bases). The CDR3 runs 17 residues. The germline V and J ends were trimmed by 3 bases and 8 bases, with 23 bases remaining between them. The germline V gene encodes CDR1 LNHNV and CDR2 YYDKDF (reference sequence). This chain's CDR3 is CATSRVPLSGGNYEQFF. CDR3 nucleotides: TGTGCCACCAGCAGGGTGCCTCTGTCTGGGGGCAACTATGAGCAGTTCTTC.

This clonotype was seen only a few times. This chain uses TRBV7-9 with TRBJ2-7, with D possibly matching TRBD1 (7 bases). Trimming took off 5 bases at V and 2 bases at J, with 10 bases between the two ends. The CDR3 extends over 13 amino acids. Germline V CDR1 and CDR2: SEHNR, FQNEAQ (reference sequence). The CDR3 region is CASSGGTAYEQYF. For the CDR3, the DNA is TGTGCCAGCAGCGGAGGGACAGCCTACGAGCAGTACTTC.

The V gene is TRBV10-3, the J gene TRBJ2-7; TRBD2 agrees at 12 bases. V gave up 6 bases and J gave up 0 bases; unmatched junction bases: 9. The CDR3 runs to 17 residues. The germline CDR1 and CDR2 sequences are ENHRY and SYGVKD. In nucleotides, the CDR3 is TGTGCCATCAGGCGATCCGGACTAGCGGGGTACTCCTACGAGCAGTACTTC. It translates to CAIRRSGLAGYSYEQYF.

This clonotype turned up a few times. The CDR3 bases are TGTGCCAGCAGTTTTACAGGGGAGGCTTCACCCCTCCACTTT. It codes for CASSFTGEASPLHF. V usage is TRBV27 and J usage is TRBJ1-6; 7 bases are a match to TRBD1. The CDR3 totals 14 residues. Germline V CDR1 and CDR2: MNHEY, SMNVEV (reference sequence). Trimming removed 3 bases from V and 9 bases from J; junction bases left unmatched: 5.

The chain uses TRBV6-5 and TRBJ1-1, with unresolved D. The germline V and J ends were trimmed by 7 bases and 3 bases, with 12 bases remaining between them. This CDR3 spans 13 amino acids. Germline V gene data show CDR1 as MNHEY and CDR2 as SVGAGI. CDR3 region: CASTDPGYTEAFF. The CDR3 nucleotides are TGTGCCAGCACCGACCCAGGTTACACTGAAGCTTTCTTT.

The count of this clonotype is one. The chain couples TRBV9 to TRBJ2-3, with D uncertain. The V and J ends lost 3 bases and 7 bases respectively, with 9 bases between them. The CDR3 length is 12 residues. CDR1 is SGDLS, CDR2 YYNGEE, per germline. CDR3 sequence reads: CASSADFNTQYF. CDR3 in DNA: TGTGCCAGCAGCGCTGATTTTAATACGCAGTATTTT.

This clonotype was recorded many times. The chain couples TRBV24-1 to TRBJ2-2; 8 bases match TRBD1. In germline, CDR1 is KGHDR, CDR2 SFDVKD. Trimming removed 2 bases from V and 9 bases from J; junction bases left unmatched: 10. There are 16 residues in the CDR3. CDR3 nucleotide sequence: TGTGCCACCAGTGATTCACATCACCAGGGGGCCCGGGAGCTGTTTTTT. This sequence encodes CATSDSHHQGARELFF.

This chain uses TRBV30 with TRBJ2-7; D gene unclear. The germline gives CDR1 GTSNPN, CDR2 SVGIG (reference sequence). The V end lost 2 bases, the J end lost 4 bases, and 6 bases lay between the germline ends. CDR3 size: 11 residues. The CDR3, as DNA: TGTGCCTGGAGTTTAGGATACGAGCAGTACTTC. It codes for CAWSLGYEQYF.

The J gene is TRBJ2-7, the V gene TRBV19, with TRBD1 as a possible D gene (5 bases). Germline V gives CDR1 LNHDA, CDR2 SQIVND (reference sequence). V shed 4 bases and J shed 4 bases, with 14 bases lying between them. The CDR3 runs to 14 residues. The CDR3 DNA reads as TGTGCCAGTAGTACAACCGGGTCAGGGTACGAGCAGTACTTC. This translates into CASSTTGSGYEQYF. The full variable domain, rest sourced from reference TRBV19 and TRBJ2-7, is DGGITQSPKYLFRKEGQNVTLSCEQNLNHDAMYWYRQDPGQGLRLIYYSQIVNDFQKGDIAEGYSVSREKKESFPLTVTSAQKNPTAFYLCASSTTGSGYEQYFGPGTRLTVT.

V is TRBV12-3 or TRBV12-4 and J is TRBJ1-4; the D gene is possibly TRBD1 (6 bases). This CDR3 region has 14 residues. V lost 2 bases, J lost 11 bases, and 15 bases lay in between. The CDR3 region has the DNA TGTGCCAGCAGTTTAACAGACAGGCAAGCGAAACTGTTTTTT. This sequence encodes CASSLTDRQAKLFF.

The chain uses TRBV11-3 and TRBJ2-3; 9 nucleotides agree with TRBD1. The V and J ends lost 3 bases and 4 bases, in that order; junction bases with no gene match: 17. The CDR3 runs to 19 residues. CDR1 and CDR2 from the germline V gene are SGHNT and YENEEA. DNA for the CDR3: TGTGCCAGCAGCTTCCGAAAGGGCCATTGGACAGGGGAAGCAGATACGCAGTATTTT. Translated, it gives CASSFRKGHWTGEADTQYF.

The genes are TRBV29-1 and TRBJ1-1; the D is unclear. The CDR3 runs 13 residues. Trimming pared 6 bases from V and 3 bases from J, leaving 14 bases between. Germline loops: CDR1 SQVTM, CDR2 ANQGSEA. CDR3 nucleotides: TGCAGCGTGGCTCTTGATTTTCACACTGAAGCTTTCTTT. Translating gives CSVALDFHTEAFF.

This rearrangement joins TRBV12-3 or TRBV12-4 to TRBJ1-2, with D possibly being TRBD1 (5 bases). This CDR3 is built from 12 residues. Trimming shortened V by 4 bases and J by 5 bases, and 8 bases separated the two germline ends. The CDR3 sequence is CASSYTGYGYTF. CDR3 DNA: TGTGCCAGCAGTTACACAGGTTATGGCTACACCTTC.

As regards this clonotype: Relative to the germline gene, one junction end is altered; a read error may explain this. The chain joins TRBV24-1 to TRBJ1-1; D remains ambiguous. This CDR3 has 14 residues. Germline values: CDR1 KGHDR, CDR2 SFDVKD. For the CDR3, the DNA is TGTGCCACGAGTGCCGGGCCCGCCTCCACTGAAGCTTTCTTT. Amino acid sequence: CATSAGPASTEAFF.

There are a few counts of this clonotype. This CDR3 reads CASRFGTSNQPQHF. The CDR3 region has the DNA TGTGCCAGCAGATTCGGGACATCCAATCAGCCCCAGCATTTT. J is TRBJ1-5 and V is TRBV2, with a tentative D call TRBD1 (6 bases). CDR3 length: 14 amino acids. Germline values: CDR1 SNHLY, CDR2 FYNNEI. Trimming left V 6 bases short and J 3 bases short, with 12 bases between.

The chain links TRBV6-2 or TRBV6-3 to TRBJ2-7; D gene unclear. The CDR3 loop spans 12 amino acids. The ends were cut back, 0 bases at V and 7 bases at J, with 7 bases in the middle. Germline V CDR1 and CDR2: MNHEY, SVGEGT. The CDR3 loop is CASSYSRREQYF. DNA for the CDR3: TGTGCCAGCAGTTACTCCCGACGGGAGCAGTACTTC.

This rearrangement joins TRBV5-5 to TRBJ2-3, with D perhaps TRBD1 (6 bases). The germline V gene encodes CDR1 SGHKS and CDR2 YYEKEE (reference sequence). The V and J ends lost 3 bases and 2 bases respectively, with 28 bases between them. The CDR3 consists of 20 residues. The CDR3 loop reads CASSWSGGSRVTDLTDTQYF. The CDR3 DNA follows: TGTGCCAGCAGCTGGTCTGGGGGCTCCCGAGTAACGGATCTCACAGATACGCAGTATTTT.

The chain joins TRBV29-1 to TRBJ2-7; the D is unclear. Germline V gene lookup returns CDR1 SQVTM and CDR2 ANQGSEA. The CDR3 contains 13 residues. The germline V and J ends were trimmed by 1 base and 1 base, with 8 bases remaining between them. Here the CDR3 DNA reads TGCAGCGTTGAAGGAGAGTATTCCTACGAGCAGTACTTC. Its protein is CSVEGEYSYEQYF.

J is TRBJ1-5 and V is TRBV2, with 9 bases aligning to TRBD1. After removal of 5 bases from V and 5 bases from J, the junction contained 7 bases not matched to a gene. The CDR3 is 15 amino acids. Germline assignment: CDR1 SNHLY and CDR2 FYNNEI. The CDR3 sequence is CASSRDREWDQPQHF. The CDR3 nucleotides read TGTGCCAGCAGTAGGGACAGGGAATGGGATCAGCCCCAGCATTTT.

CDR3 DNA: TGCAGCGTCTCTTACTCTGGAAACACCATATATTTT. Its protein product is CSVSYSGNTIYF. The V call is TRBV29-1, the J call TRBJ1-3, with unresolved D. CDR3 length: 12 amino acids. Germline CDR1 SQVTM, CDR2 ANQGSEA. The V end was cut by 6 bases, the J end by 0 bases, with 6 bases between.

The chain carries TRBV5-6 and TRBJ2-7; D is perhaps TRBD2 (6 bases). The CDR3 has 14 residues. The germline V and J ends were trimmed by 3 bases and 2 bases, with 12 bases remaining between them. The germline CDR1 and CDR2 sequences are SGHDT and YYEEEE. Here the CDR3 reads CASSSRGVPYEQYF. CDR3 in DNA: TGTGCCAGCAGCTCGCGCGGGGTCCCCTACGAGCAGTACTTC.